These 20 T cell receptor beta chains were all obtained from the same sample, sequenced in a study of molecular identifiers for immune sequencing clone quantification. TCRdb recomputed calls from the PCR reads with MiXCR, one row per CDR3 protein. Of about 500,000 distinct CDR3 sequences listed, roughly a fifth are singletons. Sequenced sample: naive CD8+ T cells from blood, with Jurkat cell RNA spiked in. Subset: FACS-sorted CD8+CD4-CCR7+CD45RA+ naive T cells. These receptors came from a human donor in good health. Some libraries in this study had Jurkat cell RNA spiked in.

Note on this clonotype: Since a much larger clone is just one base distant, this may be a read error. The V and J genes are TRBV7-9 and TRBJ2-7; D is undetermined. The CDR3 loop spans 14 amino acids. Per germline, CDR1 SEHNR and CDR2 FQNEAQ (reference sequence). CDR3 protein: CSSRKSGSSYEQYF. CDR3 DNA sequence: TGTTCCAGCCGTAAGAGTGGGTCCTCCTACGAGCAGTACTTC.

The rearrangement uses TRBV5-4 and TRBJ2-3; D gene ambiguous. The V and J ends lost 2 bases and 11 bases respectively, with 12 bases between them. The germline gives CDR1 SGHNT, CDR2 YYREEE (reference sequence). This CDR3 has 12 amino acids. CDR3 sequence reads: CASSFGNDEQYF. The CDR3 DNA reads TGTGCCAGCAGCTTCGGTAACGACGAGCAGTATTTT.

The table lists this clonotype with many counts. The chain carries TRBV5-8 and TRBJ2-3, with 10 bases matching TRBD1. The J segment lost 5 bases and the V segment lost 0 bases, leaving 3 bases of the junction unmatched. Germline V gene sequence: CDR1 SGHTS, CDR2 YDEGEE. The CDR3 loop spans 15 amino acids. CDR3 residues: CASSLGTGGRDTQYF. The CDR3 coding sequence is TGTGCCAGCAGCTTGGGGACAGGGGGTAGAGATACGCAGTATTTT.

This chain connects TRBV7-9 to TRBJ2-5; 11 bases agree with TRBD2. There are 16 residues in the CDR3. CDR1 and CDR2 (germline): SEHNR, FQNEAQ (reference sequence). The ends lost 5 bases at V and 1 base at J; junction bases unmatched: 6. CDR3 sequence (DNA): TGTGCCAGCAGCCATACTAGCGGGGGCACCCAAGAGACCCAGTACTTC. Its protein product is CASSHTSGGTQETQYF. The variable domain in full, with the rest retrieved from reference TRBV7-9 and TRBJ2-5, is DTGVSQNPRHKITKRGQNVTFRCDPISEHNRLYWYRQTLGQGPEFLTYFQNEAQLEKSRLLSDRFSAERPKGSFSTLEIQRTEQGDSAMYLCASSHTSGGTQETQYFGPGTRLLVL.

The gene calls are TRBV6-4 and TRBJ2-7; D perhaps matches TRBD2 (6 bases). V lost 8 bases to trimming and J lost 4 bases, with 15 bases between them. Germline assignment: CDR1 MRHNA and CDR2 SNTAGT. This CDR3 is 13 amino acids long. The CDR3 DNA follows: TGTGCCAGCTCCCCGGGAGTAGATTACGAGCAGTACTTC. It specifies CASSPGVDYEQYF.

The chain links TRBV7-9 to TRBJ1-1, with no clear D. The CDR3 is 15 amino acids. V lost 6 bases and J lost 2, with 16 bases in between. The V gene's germline CDR1 is SEHNR and CDR2 FQNEAQ (reference sequence). CDR3 bases: TGTGCCAGCAGTTCCCTGGGAGGTCGAAACACTGAAGCTTTCTTT. Translated: CASSSLGGRNTEAFF.

The chain is built from TRBV30 and TRBJ2-2, with 7 nucleotides matching TRBD2. J was trimmed by 6 bases and V by 8 bases; bases with no gene match: 15. CDR3 size: 15 residues. The germline V gene encodes CDR1 GTSNPN and CDR2 SVGIG (reference sequence). The CDR3 nucleotides are TGTGCCCCGGACTCAGGACTAGGGCTTGCCGGGGAGCTGTTTTTT. Translated, it gives CAPDSGLGLAGELFF.

In this sample, this clonotype turned up a few times. The chain employs TRBV2 and TRBJ2-3; D is unclear. V was trimmed by 0 bases and J by 3 bases, leaving 16 bases between them. This CDR3 comprises 17 residues. Germline V gene data show CDR1 as SNHLY and CDR2 as FYNNEI. The CDR3 spells CASSEALGLWITDTQYF. CDR3 in DNA: TGTGCCAGCAGTGAAGCTTTAGGGTTGTGGATAACAGATACGCAGTATTTT.

Details on this clonotype: A much larger clone is a single base away; this may be a read error. The rearrangement uses TRBV6-5 and TRBJ2-6, with no clear D. CDR1 is MNHEY, CDR2 SVGAGI, per germline. Trimming cost V 8 bases and J 0 bases, with 17 bases left between them. This CDR3 is built from 17 residues. CDR3 in amino acids: CASQMLATTSGANVLTF. The CDR3 DNA sequence: TGTGCCAGCCAGATGTTGGCCACTACCTCTGGGGCCAACGTCCTGACTTTC.

This clonotype was seen repeatedly, ten times or more. The chain combines TRBV19 with TRBJ2-3, with 7 bases lining up with TRBD2. Germline lookup yields CDR1 LNHDA and CDR2 SQIVND (reference sequence). V lost 5 bases to trimming and J lost 0 bases; unmatched junction nucleotides: 8. This CDR3 comprises 16 residues. CDR3: CASSPQAGSSTDTQYF. The DNA for the CDR3 is TGTGCCAGTAGTCCACAAGCGGGGTCTAGCACAGATACGCAGTATTTT. Full variable domain (remainder filled in from reference TRBV19 and TRBJ2-3): DGGITQSPKYLFRKEGQNVTLSCEQNLNHDAMYWYRQDPGQGLRLIYYSQIVNDFQKGDIAEGYSVSREKKESFPLTVTSAQKNPTAFYLCASSPQAGSSTDTQYFGPGTRLTVL.

V gene TRBV5-1 combines with J gene TRBJ1-2, with D tentatively TRBD1 (5 bases). Germline CDR1 is SGHRS and CDR2 is YFSETQ. Trimming left V 3 bases short and J 6 bases short, with 15 bases between. This CDR3 is built from 14 residues. As DNA, the CDR3 is TGCGCCAGCAGCTCGGGGACGTTCTTGGATGGCTACACCTTC. This codes for CASSSGTFLDGYTF.

V gene TRBV28 combines with J gene TRBJ2-7, with D perhaps matching TRBD1 or TRBD2 (5 bases each). V shed 3 bases and J shed 3 bases, with 15 bases lying between them. In germline, CDR1 is MDHEN, CDR2 SYDVKM. This CDR3 region has 15 residues. Written as DNA, the CDR3 is TGTGCCAGCAGTTTTAAGGGGAGACTTGACTACGAGCAGTACTTC. Translation gives CASSFKGRLDYEQYF. Variable domain in full (rest from reference TRBV28 and TRBJ2-7): DVKVTQSSRYLVKRTGEKVFLECVQDMDHENMFWYRQDPGLGLRLIYFSYDVKMKEKGDIPEGYSVSREKKERFSLILESASTNQTSMYLCASSFKGRLDYEQYFGPGTRLTVT.

The chain couples TRBV6-2 or TRBV6-3 to TRBJ1-5, with 7 bases identical to TRBD1. The germline gives CDR1 MNHEY, CDR2 SVGEGT. The CDR3 spans 16 residues. The V gene end was trimmed by 6 bases and the J gene end by 0 bases; junction bases not matched to a gene: 8. The CDR3 nucleotides read TGTGCCAGCAGACGCACAGGGGATTATAGCAATCAGCCCCAGCATTTT. This sequence encodes CASRRTGDYSNQPQHF.

Only a few counts were recorded for this clonotype. This chain connects TRBV19 to TRBJ1-5; a weak D match, TRBD1 (5 bases). This CDR3 contains 15 residues. V was pared by 3 bases and J by 1 base, with 10 bases between. Germline lookup yields CDR1 LNHDA and CDR2 SQIVND (reference sequence). Written as DNA, the CDR3 is TGTGCCAGTAGTATCAGGGACGGGAGCAATCAGCCCCAGCATTTT. It translates to CASSIRDGSNQPQHF.

This clonotype appeared many times. The chain uses TRBV6-5 and TRBJ2-3; D is perhaps TRBD2 (5 bases). Germline CDR1 MNHEY, CDR2 SVGAGI. Trimming shortened V by 2 bases and J by 1 base, and 7 bases separated the two germline ends. This CDR3 spans 14 amino acids. DNA of the CDR3: TGTGCCAGCAGTTACGGAGCGGGCACAGATACGCAGTATTTT. Protein sequence: CASSYGAGTDTQYF.

The V and J genes are TRBV2 and TRBJ2-5; 8 nucleotides line up with TRBD1. V lost 6 bases and J lost 0; bases outside the gene matches: 9. Germline V CDR1 and CDR2: SNHLY, FYNNEI. The CDR3 is made up of 16 amino acids. CDR3 coding DNA: TGTGCCAGCAGCAGGGGGCCGAAACAAGACCAAGAGACCCAGTACTTC. Translation gives CASSRGPKQDQETQYF.

The genes are TRBV24-1 and TRBJ2-1; 9 bases agree with TRBD2. V lost 0 bases to trimming and J lost 8 bases; unmatched junction nucleotides: 7. Germline V gives CDR1 KGHDR, CDR2 SFDVKD. The CDR3 contains 16 residues. CDR3 in DNA: TGTGCCACCAGTGATTTGCTTGCGGGAGGGCCAGATGAGCAGTTCTTC. Amino acids: CATSDLLAGGPDEQFF.

This chain connects TRBV7-6 to TRBJ2-2, with D unclear. V lost 5 bases to trimming and J lost 4 bases, with 14 bases between them. This CDR3 has 15 residues. CDR1 is SGHVS and CDR2 is FNYEAQ in the germline V gene. The CDR3, as DNA: TGTGCCAGCAGCCCCGGTGCCCGCTGCACCGGGGAGCTGTTTTTT. Protein product: CASSPGARCTGELFF.

About this clonotype: Since the CDR3 does not end with the conserved phenylalanine or tryptophan, this likely comes from a read error. J is TRBJ2-3 and V is TRBV7-2, with 10 bases matching TRBD2. The CDR3 consists of 18 residues. In germline, CDR1 is SGHTA, CDR2 FQGNSA. V shed 5 bases and J 5 bases; nucleotides not matched to a gene: 16. CDR3 in DNA: TGTGCCAGCAGCCGGACTAGCGGCTACCCTGGTTTGGAAGATACGCAGTATTCT. This sequence encodes CASSRTSGYPGLEDTQYS.

J is TRBJ2-3 and V is TRBV7-9; maybe TRBD2 (6 bases). V shed 2 bases and J shed 4 bases, with 16 bases lying between them. This CDR3 comprises 16 residues. CDR1 and CDR2 from the germline V gene are SEHNR and FQNEAQ (reference sequence). DNA for the CDR3: TGTGCCAGCAGCTTACCCGAGGAGGGAGTGGCAGATACGCAGTATTTT. Its protein is CASSLPEEGVADTQYF.